Reported below is one T cell receptor beta chain. The data were produced by immunoSEQ multiplex PCR, yet TCRdb's version contains in-frame clones alone and is incomplete. Seen here are 55,000 to 80,000 clones, 85% to 90% observed once, and the top ten hold roughly 9.6%. The data stem from a study of blood T cell repertoires in COVID-19. Germline V lookup: CDR1 SGDLS, CDR2 YYNGEE. CDR3 length: 17 residues. V lost 3 bases, J lost 3 bases, and 19 bases lay in between. Sequences were obtained from peripheral blood. The rearrangement links TRBV9 to TRBJ1-3; D might be TRBD1 (6 bases). This TCR was recovered from a man aged 80 or over with acute or convalescent COVID-19. CDR3 sequence reads: CASSASRGGGYGNTIYF. The CDR3 DNA reads as TGTGCCAGCAGCGCATCTCGAGGCGGGGGCTATGGAAACACCATATATTTT. The full variable domain, with the rest looked up from reference TRBV9 and TRBJ1-3, is DSGVTQTPKHLITATGQRVTLRCSPRSGDLSVYWYQQSLDQGLQFLIQYYNGEERAKGNILERFSAQQFPDLHSELNLSSLELGDSALYFCASSASRGGGYGNTIYFGEGSWLTVV.